This is a list of T cell receptor beta chains from one sample in a study of cytomegalovirus exposure and HLA in healthy donors. Some clones are missing from TCRdb's copy, which holds only in-frame ones; the method was immunoSEQ multiplex PCR. The sample contains about 120,000 clones, less than 75% of which appear only once. Material for sequencing was PBMCs. These receptors were collected from a middle-aged woman in good health and CMV-seronegative. CDR3s leave out the opening cysteine and the closing phenylalanine or tryptophan.

J gene	V gene	CDR3 protein
TRBJ2-2	TRBV19	ASSHGTSTNTGELF
TRBJ1-2	TRBV7-9	ASSLRGFDYGYT
TRBJ1-3	TRBV27	ASSLYWGDGGNTIY
TRBJ1-1	TRBV6-6	ASSYSGGRTEAF
NA	TRBV11-2	ASTPERISYEQY
TRBJ2-1	TRBV5-1	ASSLVGSNEQF
TRBJ2-6	TRBV7-3	ASSLVFGANVLT
TRBJ2-1	TRBV11-3	ASSLEGNEQF
NA	TRBV7-2	ASSRDRFSEQY
TRBJ2-7	TRBV19	ASSTRDTRSYEQY
TRBJ2-2	TRBV28	ASRAQGDGGELF